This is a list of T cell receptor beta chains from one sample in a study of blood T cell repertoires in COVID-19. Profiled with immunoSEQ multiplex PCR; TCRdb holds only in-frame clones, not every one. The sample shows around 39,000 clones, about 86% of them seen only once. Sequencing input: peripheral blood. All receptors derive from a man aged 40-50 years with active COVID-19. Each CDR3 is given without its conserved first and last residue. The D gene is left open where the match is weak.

ASSLGADTQY	TRBJ2-3	-	TRBV5-1
ASSLGREREGSYEQY	TRBJ2-7	TRBD2	TRBV5-1
ASSLDPSMKTQY	TRBJ2-5	-	TRBV7-2
ASSKGQTLQEMNTEAF	TRBJ1-1	-	TRBV21-1
ASSGGRGAIEAF	TRBJ1-1	-	TRBV5-1
ASSRWTSGRGINEQF	TRBJ2-1	-	TRBV21-1
ASSSGQSGYT	TRBJ1-2	-	TRBV5-1
ASSSDKDTEAF	TRBJ1-1	-	TRBV7-8
ASSQDRGSYEQY	TRBJ2-7	-	TRBV4-2
AWTPGTSVDIQY	TRBJ2-4	TRBD2	TRBV30
ASSLSGSANTGELF	TRBJ2-2	TRBD2	TRBV10-1
AISEGLAGGGSEQF	TRBJ2-1	TRBD2	TRBV10-3
ASSIRGTGGIEAF	TRBJ1-1	TRBD1	TRBV19
ASSLGQANTIY	TRBJ1-3	-	TRBV5-1
ASSVYSGSSYNEQF	TRBJ2-1	TRBD2	TRBV7-9
VSQFRRGGTEAF	TRBJ1-1	-	TRBV28
ASSPGTGDDEQY	TRBJ2-7	TRBD1	TRBV18
ASSFVTSGSKETQY	TRBJ2-5	TRBD2	TRBV5-1
ASSSQRQLNYGYT	TRBJ1-2	-	TRBV28
ASSQDLTGGYNSPLH	TRBJ1-6	TRBD1	TRBV3-1/TRBV3-2
ASSRAGTSPQETQY	TRBJ2-5	TRBD2	TRBV4-2
ASSRRQVYNEQF	TRBJ2-1	-	TRBV14
ASSLALDPPEAF	TRBJ1-1	-	TRBV7-9
ASSQDPDSLYNEQF	TRBJ2-1	-	TRBV4-1
ATSDPRDTYTDSNQPQH	TRBJ1-5	-	TRBV24-1
ASSPGLENEQF	TRBJ2-1	-	TRBV10-1
ASSQREVSYNEQF	TRBJ2-1	TRBD2	TRBV3-1/TRBV3-2